This T cell receptor (beta chain) was found in a study of blood T cell repertoires in COVID-19. Whole-study context: Samples taken during acute and convalescent COVID-19 were collected in the United States, Italy and Spain. From T cells, B-cell-depleted T cells, or PBMCs came the material, which was cDNA or gDNA.

In the authors' workflow: Scientists estimated how many nucleated cells there were by amplifying reference gene primers. Sequencing was performed with immunoSEQ multiplex PCR; in TCRdb, only in-frame clones are kept and a portion is missing. V, J and clone size derive from that table, while D and trimming were established from the DNA sequence. There are 200,000 to 300,000 clones in the sample; 82% occur only once, and about 4.8% lies in the top ten. The sequence derives from a woman aged 70-85 years with acute or convalescent COVID-19. Material for sequencing was peripheral blood.

CDR3 DNA sequence: TGCAGCGCCGTCCTAGCGGGGGGCTACAATGAGCAGTTCTTC. As protein: CSAVLAGGYNEQFF. The chain recombines TRBV29-1 with TRBJ2-1, with TRBD2 matching 11 bases. Germline CDR1 reads SQVTM; CDR2 reads ANQGSEA. V was pared by 7 bases and J by 3 bases, with 5 bases of the junction left unmatched. This CDR3 spans 14 amino acids.